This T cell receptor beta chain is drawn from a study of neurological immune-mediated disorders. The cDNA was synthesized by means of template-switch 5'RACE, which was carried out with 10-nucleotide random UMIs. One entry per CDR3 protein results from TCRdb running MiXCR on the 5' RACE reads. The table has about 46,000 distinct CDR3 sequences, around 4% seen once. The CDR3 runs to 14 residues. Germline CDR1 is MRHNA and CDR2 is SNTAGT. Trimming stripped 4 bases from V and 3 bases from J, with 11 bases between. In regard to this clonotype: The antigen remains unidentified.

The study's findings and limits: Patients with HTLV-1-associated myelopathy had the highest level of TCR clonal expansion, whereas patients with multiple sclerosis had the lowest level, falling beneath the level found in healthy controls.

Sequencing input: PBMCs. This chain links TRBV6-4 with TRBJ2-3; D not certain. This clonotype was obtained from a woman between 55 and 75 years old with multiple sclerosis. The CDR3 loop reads CASSVDLSTDTQYF. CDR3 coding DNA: TGTGCCAGCAGTGTGGATTTGAGTACAGATACGCAGTATTTT.